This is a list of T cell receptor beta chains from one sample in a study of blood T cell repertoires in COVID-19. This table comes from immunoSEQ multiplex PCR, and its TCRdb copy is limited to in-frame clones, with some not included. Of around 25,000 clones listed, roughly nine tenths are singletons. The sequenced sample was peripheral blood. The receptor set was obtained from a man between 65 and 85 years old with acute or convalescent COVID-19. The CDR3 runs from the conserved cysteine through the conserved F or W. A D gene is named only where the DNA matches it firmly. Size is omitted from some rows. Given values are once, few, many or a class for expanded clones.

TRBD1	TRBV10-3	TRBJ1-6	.	CAIRNWDRGNSPLHF	TGTGCCATCAGAAATTGGGACAGGGGTAATTCACCCCTCCACTTT
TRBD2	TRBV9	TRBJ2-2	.	CASSVVSSGSTGELFF	TGTGCCAGCAGCGTAGTTTCTAGCGGATCCACCGGGGAGCTGTTTTTT
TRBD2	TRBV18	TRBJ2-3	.	CASSPVGGPQGDTQYF	TGTGCCAGCTCACCAGTGGGAGGGCCGCAAGGAGATACGCAGTATTTT
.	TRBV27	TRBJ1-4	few	CASSLMGQGNEKLFF	TGTGCCAGCAGTTTAATGGGGCAGGGAAATGAAAAACTGTTTTTT
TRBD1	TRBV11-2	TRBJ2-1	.	CASSFFRQGERSYNEQFF	TGTGCCAGCAGCTTCTTCCGACAGGGCGAAAGGTCCTACAATGAGCAGTTCTTC
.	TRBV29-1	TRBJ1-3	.	CSAGLLEGNTIYF	TGCAGCGCAGGACTCTTGGAAGGGAACACCATATATTTT
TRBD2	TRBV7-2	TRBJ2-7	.	CASSLKGTSGRFTYEQYF	TGTGCCAGCAGCTTAAAGGGGACTAGCGGGAGGTTCACCTACGAGCAGTACTTC
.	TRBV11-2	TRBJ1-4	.	CASSLEGGAREKLFF	TGTGCCAGCAGCTTAGAGGGGGGGGCGCGTGAAAAACTGTTTTTT
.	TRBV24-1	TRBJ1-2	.	CATSADGINYGYTF	TGTGCCACCAGCGCCGACGGGATAAACTATGGCTACACCTTC
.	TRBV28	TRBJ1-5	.	CASTQEDQPQHF	TGTGCCAGCACCCAGGAGGATCAGCCCCAGCATTTT
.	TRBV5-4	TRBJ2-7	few	CASSPGQSTSYEQYF	TGTGCCAGCAGTCCGGGACAATCGACCTCCTACGAGCAGTACTTC
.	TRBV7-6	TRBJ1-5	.	CASSLSRNQPQHF	TGTGCCAGCAGCTTATCTCGCAATCAGCCCCAGCATTTT
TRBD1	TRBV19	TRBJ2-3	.	CASSIPQGGTDTQYF	TGTGCCAGTAGTATACCCCAGGGGGGCACAGATACGCAGTATTTT
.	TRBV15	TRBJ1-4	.	CATSRTYRAEKLFF	TGTGCCACCAGCAGGACCTACAGGGCTGAAAAACTGTTTTTT
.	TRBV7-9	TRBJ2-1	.	CASTLAGDSYNEQFF	TGTGCCAGCACCCTAGCCGGGGACTCCTACAATGAGCAGTTCTTC
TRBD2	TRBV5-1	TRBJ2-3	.	CASSSGLAGGPHTDTQYF	TGCGCCAGCAGCTCTGGACTAGCGGGGGGCCCACACACAGATACGCAGTATTTT
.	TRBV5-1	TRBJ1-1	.	CASSPDGRSNTEAFF	TGCGCCAGCAGCCCGGACGGGAGGTCGAACACTGAAGCTTTCTTT
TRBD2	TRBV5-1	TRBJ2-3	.	CASSFGIAGGSDTQYF	TGCGCCAGCAGCTTCGGGATAGCGGGGGGGTCCGATACGCAGTATTTT
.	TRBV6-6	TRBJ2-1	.	CASSYLTPQGNRQFF	TGTGCCAGCAGTTACCTTACGCCCCAGGGAAATAGGCAGTTCTTC
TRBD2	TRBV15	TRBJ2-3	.	CATSRGELAGGTDTQYF	TGTGCCACCAGCAGGGGTGAGCTAGCGGGTGGCACAGATACGCAGTATTTT
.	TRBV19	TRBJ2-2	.	CASSVVVAGELFF	TGTGCCAGTAGTGTCGTAGTAGCCGGGGAGCTGTTTTTT
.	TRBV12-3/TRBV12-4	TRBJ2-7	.	CASSQNYEQYF	TGTGCCAGCAGTCAGAACTACGAGCAGTACTTC
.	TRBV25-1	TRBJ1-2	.	CASSPIPTGLYGYTF	TGTGCCAGCAGTCCCATCCCGACAGGCCTCTATGGCTACACCTTC
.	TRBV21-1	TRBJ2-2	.	CVSPARTPNTGELFF	TGTGTTTCGCCAGCCCGGACACCGAACACCGGGGAGCTGTTTTTT
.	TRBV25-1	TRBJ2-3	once	CASKRQAEDTQYF	TGTGCCAGCAAGCGGCAGGCCGAAGATACGCAGTATTTT
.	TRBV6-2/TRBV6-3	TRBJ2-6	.	CASSYEDWFSPGANVLTF	TGTGCCAGCAGTTACGAGGACTGGTTCTCCCCTGGGGCCAACGTCCTGACTTTC
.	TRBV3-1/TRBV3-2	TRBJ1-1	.	CASSQSRNTEAFF	TGTGCCAGCAGCCAGTCCAGGAACACTGAAGCTTTCTTT
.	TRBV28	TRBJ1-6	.	CASSPTGRITDSPLHF	TGTGCCAGCAGTCCTACAGGGCGGATTACCGATTCACCCCTCCACTTT
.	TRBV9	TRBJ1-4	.	CASSVGAGVGEKLFF	TGTGCCAGCAGCGTAGGGGCAGGGGTAGGAGAAAAACTGTTTTTT
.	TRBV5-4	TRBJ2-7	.	CASSSQYEQYF	TGTGCCAGCAGCTCCCAGTACGAGCAGTACTTC
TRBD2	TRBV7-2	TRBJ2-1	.	CASSQAGTRYNEQFF	TGTGCCAGCAGCCAGGCCGGGACTAGATACAATGAGCAGTTCTTC
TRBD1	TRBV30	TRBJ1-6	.	CAWSVLGTENSPLHF	TGTGCCTGGAGTGTACTGGGGACAGAAAATTCACCCCTCCACTTT
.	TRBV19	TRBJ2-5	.	CASSIDLEGLETQYF	TGTGCCAGTAGTATAGATCTGGAGGGGCTGGAGACCCAGTACTTC
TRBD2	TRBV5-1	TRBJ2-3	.	CASSWDGGTSDTQYF	TGCGCCAGCAGCTGGGACGGGGGGACGTCCGATACGCAGTATTTT
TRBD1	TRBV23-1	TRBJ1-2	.	CASSHLIRTGEYGYTF	TGCGCCAGCAGTCACCTAATACGGACAGGAGAATATGGCTACACCTTC
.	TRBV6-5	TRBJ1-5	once	CASSSSPGSEPQHF	TGTGCCAGCAGTAGCTCTCCAGGGTCGGAGCCCCAGCATTTT
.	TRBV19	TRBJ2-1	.	CASSWTAGAGQWEQFF	TGTGCCAGTAGCTGGACGGCGGGAGCGGGACAATGGGAGCAGTTCTTC